This T cell receptor (beta chain) was profiled in a study of blood T cells in healthy people across ages. Next came a second PCR, run for about 6 to 11 cycles, which used a sample-barcoded 5' primer along with a J-beta primer mix. TCRdb used MiXCR to reprocess the 5' RACE reads, holding one entry per CDR3 protein. The sample has 660,000 or so distinct CDR3 sequences, 45% to 65% seen once. This clonotype was recorded a few times. Its specificity is not known. The germline V and J ends were trimmed by 2 bases and 2 bases, with 10 bases remaining between them. The CDR3 runs 15 residues. CDR1 is SGHTA and CDR2 is FQGNSA in the germline V gene. General study findings and limits: Age showed a roughly linear inverse relationship with TCR beta diversity per million T cells. Estimated diversity that came from one million T cells was considered an underestimate.

This chain joins TRBV7-2 and TRBJ2-1; D uncertain. Source material: blood. The sequence derives from a man in his 60s in good health. CDR3 nucleotides: TGTGCCAGCAGCTTACAGGCTATAACCTACAATGAGCAGTTCTTC. Its translation: CASSLQAITYNEQFF. The whole variable domain, filled in from reference TRBV7-2 and TRBJ2-1, reads GAGVSQSPSNKVTEKGKDVELRCDPISGHTALYWYRQSLGQGLEFLIYFQGNSAPDKSGLPSDRFSAERTGGSVSTLTIQRTQQEDSAVYLCASSLQAITYNEQFFGPGTRLTVL.